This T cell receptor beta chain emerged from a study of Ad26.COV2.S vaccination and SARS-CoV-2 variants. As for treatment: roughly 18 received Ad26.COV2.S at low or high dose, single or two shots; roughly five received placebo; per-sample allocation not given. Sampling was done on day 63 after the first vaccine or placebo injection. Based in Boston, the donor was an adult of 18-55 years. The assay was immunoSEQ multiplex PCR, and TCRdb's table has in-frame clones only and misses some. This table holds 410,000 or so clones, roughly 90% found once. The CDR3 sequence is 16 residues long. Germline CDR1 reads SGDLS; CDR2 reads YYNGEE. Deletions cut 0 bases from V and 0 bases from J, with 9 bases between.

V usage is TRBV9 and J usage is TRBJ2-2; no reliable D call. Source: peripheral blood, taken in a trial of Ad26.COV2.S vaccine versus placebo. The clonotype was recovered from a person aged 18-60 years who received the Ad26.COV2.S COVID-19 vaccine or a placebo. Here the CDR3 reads CASSVGTGSNTGELFF. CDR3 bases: TGTGCCAGCAGCGTAGGAACGGGTTCGAACACCGGGGAGCTGTTTTTT.